The 26 T cell receptor beta chains below all came from one sample that was sequenced in a study of tumor-infiltrating lymphocytes in glioblastoma multiforme. Multiple V-beta primers and a C-beta primer amplified TCRB from RNA. TCRdb recomputed calls from the multiplex PCR reads with MiXCR, one row per CDR3 protein. The sample comprises tens of thousands of distinct CDR3 sequences, approximately 66% of which are singletons, and roughly 31% rests with the top ten. The sequencing sample was made of brain tumor tissue. The receptors come from a male donor with glioblastoma.

A word on this clonotype: One end of the junction does not line up with germline, which may come from a read error. CDR3 region: CAGSDDSGGRADTQYF. The CDR3 bases are TGTGCCGGCAGTGACGACTCGGGAGGAAGGGCAGATACGCAGTATTTT. This chain joins TRBV6-4 and TRBJ2-3; 7 bases match TRBD2. CDR1 MRHNA and CDR2 SNTAGT come from the germline V gene. CDR3 length: 16 residues.

This clonotype was seen at least ten times. The chain employs TRBV4-2 and TRBJ1-5, with TRBD1 as a possible D gene (6 bases). Between the trimmed V and J ends, which lost 1 base and 6 bases, there was a span of 7 bases. Germline V CDR1 and CDR2: LGHNA, YNFKEQ. The CDR3 spans 13 residues. The CDR3 is CASSQAGVQPQHF. In DNA form, the CDR3 reads TGTGCCAGCAGCCAAGCAGGGGTTCAGCCCCAGCATTTT.

The chain couples TRBV29-1 to TRBJ2-1; D call uncertain. The CDR3 runs to 14 residues. Germline V gene sequence: CDR1 SQVTM, CDR2 ANQGSEA. V was shortened by 4 bases and J by 13 bases, with 23 bases between the two germline ends. The CDR3 bases are TGCAGCGTTGGGACCATGACCAGCTACAATAAACAGTTCTTC. Amino acids: CSVGTMTSYNKQFF.

This clonotype was observed once. This could be a read error, since a much larger clone is one nucleotide away. The chain has TRBV7-9 and TRBJ2-7; TRBD1 matches at 9 bases. V was clipped by 7 bases and J by 5 bases; unmatched bases: 12. Germline V lookup: CDR1 SEHNR, CDR2 FQNEAQ (reference sequence). CDR3 length equals 15 residues. The CDR3 DNA follows: TGTGCCAGCAACAGCTACGGGACAGGGAGCGACGAGCAGTACTTC. Its translation: CASNSYGTGSDEQYF.

This clonotype was seen repeatedly, ten times or more. J is TRBJ2-1 and V is TRBV20-1; 7 bases map to TRBD2. V dropped 7 bases and J dropped 7; count of bases not matched to a gene: 4. Germline assignment: CDR1 DFQATT and CDR2 SNEGSKA (reference sequence). The CDR3 is 11 residues long. This chain's CDR3 is CSVGRGNEQFF. DNA of the CDR3: TGCAGTGTAGGGCGGGGGAATGAGCAGTTCTTC.

Notes on this clonotype: A much larger clone differs from this one at a single base, so this may be a read error. V gene TRBV11-3 combines with J gene TRBJ2-1; 7 bases fit TRBD2. Germline V gene data show CDR1 as SGHNT and CDR2 as YENEEA. The CDR3 runs 14 residues. The trim removed 8 bases at V and 3 bases at J, leaving 7 bases unmatched. The CDR3 DNA reads TGTGCCAGCGGCGAGGGACTACACTACAATGAGCAGTTCTTC. Its translation: CASGEGLHYNEQFF.

This clonotype came up a few times. The V and J genes are TRBV29-1 and TRBJ2-2; no firm D call. Germline CDR1 and CDR2: SQVTM and ANQGSEA. This CDR3 spans 13 amino acids. V was trimmed by 4 bases and J by 2 bases, leaving 8 bases between them. The DNA for the CDR3 is TGCAGCGTTGGGGCAGAAAACACCGGGGAGCTGTTTTTT. Translation: CSVGAENTGELFF.

For the CDR3, the DNA is TGTGCCAGCACCATGAATTACAATGAGCAGTTCTTC. This translates into CASTMNYNEQFF. This chain joins TRBV11-3 and TRBJ2-1; no reliable D call. The CDR3 totals 12 residues. Trimming cost V 7 bases and J 4 bases, with 8 bases left between them. Per the germline V gene, CDR1 is SGHNT and CDR2 is YENEEA.

This clonotype has only a few counts. Here the CDR3 omits its conserved ending phenylalanine or tryptophan, so a read error is the likely source. The CDR3 DNA reads as TGTGCCAGCAGCTTGCAGGGGGCTGGAAACACCATATATTCT. Its translation is CASSLQGAGNTIYS. V gene TRBV5-4 combines with J gene TRBJ1-3; 7 positions agree with TRBD1. Unmatched junction bases numbered 0, after V lost 1 base and J lost 2 bases. This CDR3 spans 14 amino acids. Germline CDR1 SGHNT, CDR2 YYREEE (reference sequence).

This clonotype is labeled medium-sized. The chain uses TRBV30 and TRBJ2-7; D gene ambiguous. This CDR3 has 12 amino acids. V lost 0 bases to trimming and J lost 5 bases, with 8 bases between them. The germline V gene encodes CDR1 GTSNPN and CDR2 SVGIG (reference sequence). CDR3 nucleotides: TGTGCCTGGAGTGTTTTGAGGAACGAGCAGTACTTC. Protein product: CAWSVLRNEQYF.

This chain uses TRBV5-8 with TRBJ2-3, with TRBD2 as a possible D gene (5 bases). Germline CDR1 reads SGHTS; CDR2 reads YDEGEE. The CDR3 contains 15 residues. The V end lost 4 bases, the J end lost 11 bases, and 23 bases lay between the germline ends. CDR3 in amino acids: CASSVIDSSTNRQYF. The DNA for the CDR3 is TGTGCCAGCAGCGTGATCGACTCTAGCACAAATAGGCAGTATTTT.

The genes are TRBV6-4 and TRBJ2-3; a weak D match, TRBD2 (5 bases). Trimming shortened V by 4 bases and J by 8 bases, and 13 bases separated the two germline ends. CDR1 is MRHNA, CDR2 SNTAGT, per germline. The CDR3 covers 13 residues. The CDR3, as DNA: TGTGCCAGCAGTGGAGCGGAAGACGGTACGCAGTATTTT. Translating gives CASSGAEDGTQYF.

The chain employs TRBV4-2 and TRBJ2-1; 7 bases are shared with TRBD2. In germline, CDR1 is LGHNA, CDR2 YNFKEQ. The CDR3 covers 16 residues. J lost 3 bases, V lost 1 base, and 6 bases had no gene match. The CDR3 here is CASSQVGGAIYNEQFF. The CDR3 DNA reads as TGTGCCAGCAGCCAAGTGGGAGGGGCAATCTACAATGAGCAGTTCTTC.

V is TRBV20-1 and J is TRBJ2-7; D perhaps matches TRBD1 (5 bases). The V gene's germline CDR1 is DFQATT and CDR2 SNEGSKA (reference sequence). Trimming shortened V by 3 bases and J by 2 bases, and 14 bases separated the two germline ends. The CDR3 runs to 14 residues. The CDR3 protein is CSASRQSSPYEQYF. Here the CDR3 DNA reads TGCAGTGCTAGCCGACAGTCGAGCCCCTACGAGCAGTACTTC.

In this sample, this clonotype turned up many times. This chain links TRBV20-1 with TRBJ2-7; 7 bases agree with TRBD1. The CDR3 totals 14 residues. Germline trimming cut 1 base from V and 5 bases from J; bases unmatched to any gene: 8. In germline, CDR1 is DFQATT, CDR2 SNEGSKA (reference sequence). CDR3 nucleotides: TGCAGTGCTAGAGGTCTTCAGGGGGTCGACGAGCAGTACTTC. Its translation: CSARGLQGVDEQYF.

This clonotype was recorded at least ten times. J is TRBJ2-1 and V is TRBV12-3 or TRBV12-4, with D possibly TRBD2 on 5 matching bases. V gave up 3 bases and J gave up 11 bases, with 17 bases separating them. The CDR3 runs to 14 residues. Written as DNA, the CDR3 is TGTGCCAGCAGTTTTTCCGTAGCAAGCGGAAAGCAGTTCTTC. Protein: CASSFSVASGKQFF.

This clonotype was observed at least ten times. The chain has TRBV10-2 and TRBJ2-1; D unclear. Germline values: CDR1 WSHSY, CDR2 SAAADI. The CDR3 runs to 13 residues. V lost 6 bases, J lost 4 bases, and 10 bases lay in between. The CDR3 bases are TGCGCCAGCAGCCTAGGAAGGTACAATGAGCAGTTCTTC. It translates to CASSLGRYNEQFF.

The sample holds one count of this clonotype. Possible read error: a much larger clone is one base away. The J gene is TRBJ1-1, the V gene TRBV11-2, with 9 bases aligning to TRBD1. In germline, CDR1 is SGHAT, CDR2 FQNNGV. V dropped 7 bases and J dropped 6; count of bases not matched to a gene: 9. CDR3 length equals 14 residues. CDR3 in amino acids: CASNWGQGVSEAFF. The DNA for the CDR3 is TGTGCCAGCAACTGGGGACAGGGTGTCTCTGAAGCTTTCTTT.

As to this clonotype: An end of the junction differs from the germline gene, which may be a read error. CDR3 region: CTSMTSGNTDTQYF. Here the CDR3 DNA reads TGTACCAGTATGACTAGCGGCAACACAGATACGCAGTATTTT. V gene TRBV6-1 combines with J gene TRBJ2-3; 9 bases agree with TRBD2. There are 14 residues in the CDR3. Germline V gene sequence: CDR1 MNHNS, CDR2 SASEGT.

This clonotype was seen at least ten times. This sequence joins TRBV29-1 and TRBJ1-2; 7 bases match TRBD1. V lost 7 bases, J lost 0 bases, and 8 bases stayed unmatched. This CDR3 spans 14 amino acids. Germline V CDR1 and CDR2: SQVTM, ANQGSEA. The CDR3 nucleotides read TGCAGCGCTACATCCGGGACAGCTAACTATGGCTACACCTTC. Translating it yields CSATSGTANYGYTF.

The rearrangement uses TRBV20-1 and TRBJ1-5; 7 nucleotides match TRBD1. The CDR3 runs 18 residues. The ends lost 5 bases at V and 2 bases at J; junction bases unmatched: 18. Germline CDR1 and CDR2: DFQATT and SNEGSKA (reference sequence). The DNA of the CDR3 is TGCAGTGCTGTACCGGGACAGCGTAGAAGGTATGGCAATCAGCCCCAGCATTTT. Its protein product is CSAVPGQRRRYGNQPQHF.

The table lists this clonotype with a count of one. The V and J genes are TRBV7-8 and TRBJ1-5; D not resolved. The CDR3 loop spans 11 amino acids. V was trimmed by 4 bases and J by 9 bases, leaving 7 bases between them. Germline-derived CDR1 and CDR2 are SGHVS and FQNEAQ. CDR3 residues: CASSSLGPQHF. CDR3 coding DNA: TGTGCCAGCAGCTCCCTTGGGCCCCAGCATTTT.

As concerns this clonotype: Relative to the germline gene, one junction end is altered; a read error may explain this. The chain employs TRBV10-3 and TRBJ2-7; 8 nucleotides line up with TRBD1. Germline V lookup: CDR1 ENHRY, CDR2 SYGVKD. The CDR3 sequence is 12 residues long. The CDR3 DNA sequence: TGTGCCATCAGTGAGCCGGGACAGGAGCCGTATTTC. Protein product: CAISEPGQEPYF.

The sample holds a few counts of this clonotype. The J gene is TRBJ2-5, the V gene TRBV12-5, with D unclear. This CDR3 contains 13 residues. V shed 10 bases and J shed 2 bases, with 14 bases lying between them. The germline V gene encodes CDR1 LGHNT and CDR2 FRNRAP. Here the CDR3 reads CANAKDGQETQYF. The CDR3 DNA sequence: TGTGCTAATGCCAAGGACGGTCAAGAGACCCAGTACTTC.

Notes on this clonotype: A much larger clone lies a single base off, so this may be a read error. The J gene is TRBJ1-5, the V gene TRBV6-2 or TRBV6-3; 7 bases fit TRBD1. V lost 5 bases and J lost 5; bases outside the gene matches: 9. Germline CDR1 and CDR2: MNHEY and SVGEGT. This CDR3 is 15 amino acids long. CDR3 region: CASSPQGVSDQPQHF. The CDR3 DNA reads TGTGCCAGCAGTCCCCAGGGGGTGAGCGATCAGCCCCAGCATTTT.

The CDR3 is CANSRQGGSEKLFF. The CDR3 coding sequence is TGTGCCAACAGCCGACAGGGGGGTTCCGAAAAACTGTTTTTT. The V gene is TRBV12-3 or TRBV12-4, the J gene TRBJ1-4, with 9 bases lining up with TRBD1. This CDR3 contains 14 residues. Trimming removed 10 bases from V and 8 bases from J; junction bases left unmatched: 11.